The 29 T cell receptor beta chains given below trace back to one sample, sequenced in a study of monozygotic twins with inflammatory bowel disease. One entry per CDR3 protein, without DNA, is what TCRdb gives after re-calling the 5' RACE reads. The sample data list about 160,000 distinct CDR3 sequences. Sequenced sample: blood. The receptor set was obtained from a human donor with ulcerative colitis or Crohn's disease, or a healthy co-twin of an affected twin (not recorded which).

The chain employs TRBV18 and TRBJ1-4; TCRdb's assignment of TRBD1 cannot be checked, as there is no DNA. Per germline, CDR1 KGHSH and CDR2 LQKENI. This CDR3 is built from 13 residues. CDR3 in amino acids: CASSNRDHEKLFF.

V usage is TRBV12-3 or TRBV12-4 and J usage is TRBJ1-3; TCRdb's assignment of TRBD1 cannot be checked, as there is no DNA. CDR3 length: 15 amino acids. The CDR3 here is CASSPRGSSGNTIYF.

J is TRBJ2-7 and V is TRBV6-2 or TRBV6-3; TCRdb gives TRBD2 as the D gene, but with no DNA this cannot be confirmed. The length of the CDR3 is 14 residues. In germline, CDR1 is MNHEY, CDR2 SVGEGT. The CDR3 protein is CAVPFQAGLVEQYF.

The chain is built from TRBV6-1 and TRBJ2-5; TCRdb returns TRBD1, unconfirmable since there is no DNA. Germline-derived CDR1 and CDR2 are MNHNS and SASEGT. This CDR3 is built from 13 residues. The CDR3 is CASSTWTGETQYF.

The J gene is TRBJ2-2, the V gene TRBV4-1; checking the TCRdb D call of TRBD1 is not possible without DNA. The CDR3 loop spans 14 amino acids. Germline V gene lookup returns CDR1 MGHRA and CDR2 YSYEKL. CDR3 region: CASKPGQNTGELFF.

The genes are TRBV11-2 and TRBJ2-1. The CDR3 is 14 amino acids. Germline V gene data show CDR1 as SGHAT and CDR2 as FQNNGV. The CDR3 loop reads CASSYSGFRNEQFF.

The chain links TRBV9 to TRBJ2-1; TCRdb gives TRBD2 as the D gene, but with no DNA this cannot be confirmed. The CDR3 has 15 amino acids. Germline V gives CDR1 SGDLS, CDR2 YYNGEE. CDR3 sequence: CASSPWTSGRSEQFF.

CDR3 sequence reads: CSARGAGTVSYNEQFF. The chain uses TRBV20-1 and TRBJ2-1; TCRdb lists TRBD1, though no DNA is available to test this call. The CDR3 loop spans 16 amino acids. Germline CDR1 and CDR2: DFQATT and SNEGSKA (reference sequence).

The chain has TRBV9 and TRBJ2-2. Germline CDR1 SGDLS, CDR2 YYNGEE. The CDR3 loop spans 13 amino acids. This CDR3 is CASSVLGTGELFF.

The chain carries TRBV19 and TRBJ1-2. Germline CDR1 LNHDA, CDR2 SQIVND (reference sequence). The CDR3 length is 13 residues. The CDR3 region is CASSMQGYYGYTF.

CDR3 sequence: CASSSQGGAGTQYF. The chain recombines TRBV27 with TRBJ2-5; there is no DNA to check the TCRdb D call of TRBD1. CDR3 size: 14 residues. CDR1 and CDR2 (germline): MNHEY, SMNVEV (reference sequence).

The chain couples TRBV11-2 to TRBJ1-5; TCRdb's D call, TRBD1, is unchecked because there is no DNA. This CDR3 has 16 amino acids. Germline V lookup: CDR1 SGHAT, CDR2 FQNNGV. The CDR3 loop reads CASSLGRGILNQPQHF.

The rearrangement joins TRBV5-4 to TRBJ1-5; TCRdb reports TRBD1, a call that lacks DNA to check it against. The germline gives CDR1 SGHNT, CDR2 YYREEE (reference sequence). CDR3 size: 15 residues. CDR3 region: CASSHDRGSNQPQHF. Full variable domain (remainder filled in from reference TRBV5-4 and TRBJ1-5): ETGVTQSPTHLIKTRGQQVTLRCSSQSGHNTVSWYQQALGQGPQFIFQYYREEENGRGNFPPRFSGLQFPNYSSELNVNALELDDSALYLCASSHDRGSNQPQHFGDGTRLSIL.

V usage is TRBV20-1 and J usage is TRBJ2-2. Germline V lookup: CDR1 DFQATT, CDR2 SNEGSKA (reference sequence). The CDR3 is 14 amino acids. The CDR3 loop is CSASYSLNTGELFF.

This chain joins TRBV5-1 and TRBJ1-6. CDR1 is SGHRS and CDR2 is YFSETQ in the germline V gene. The CDR3 is 16 residues long. The CDR3 spells CASSLTLESNNSPLHF.

The chain has TRBV25-1 and TRBJ1-1. Germline CDR1 MGHDK, CDR2 SYGVNS. The CDR3 has 11 amino acids. The CDR3 spells CASRGGSEAFF.

J is TRBJ2-1 and V is TRBV12-3 or TRBV12-4. The CDR3 is made up of 12 amino acids. CDR3 protein: CASSPSNNEQFF.

The chain employs TRBV4-1 and TRBJ1-5; with no DNA, the TCRdb D assignment of TRBD1 cannot be verified. CDR1 and CDR2 (germline): MGHRA, YSYEKL. CDR3 length: 18 amino acids. The CDR3 loop reads CASSQSRILFREYQPQHF.

This rearrangement joins TRBV20-1 to TRBJ2-1. Germline V lookup: CDR1 DFQATT, CDR2 SNEGSKA (reference sequence). The length of the CDR3 is 11 residues. The chain's CDR3 is CSATVGYEQFF.

The rearrangement joins TRBV7-2 to TRBJ2-6. The CDR3 totals 13 residues. The germline gives CDR1 SGHTA, CDR2 FQGNSA. The CDR3 protein is CASSSVGANVLTF.

CDR3 loop: CATSRALRGLSDYTQYF. This sequence joins TRBV15 and TRBJ2-3; the TRBD1 assignment by TCRdb is unverifiable without DNA. Germline lookup yields CDR1 LNHNV and CDR2 YYDKDF (reference sequence). The CDR3 has 17 residues.

The chain uses TRBV5-5 and TRBJ2-3. Germline V gives CDR1 SGHKS, CDR2 YYEKEE (reference sequence). The CDR3 contains 12 residues. The CDR3 here is CASSSATDTQYF. Based on the CDR3 plus reference TRBV5-5 and TRBJ2-3, the full variable domain is DAGVTQSPTHLIKTRGQQVTLRCSPISGHKSVSWYQQVLGQGPQFIFQYYEKEERGRGNFPDRFSARQFPNYSSELNVNALLLGDSALYLCASSSATDTQYFGPGTRLTVL.

The genes are TRBV20-1 and TRBJ2-2; no DNA is available, so the TRBD2 call from TCRdb remains unchecked. The germline V gene has CDR1 DFQATT and CDR2 SNEGSKA (reference sequence). CDR3 length: 15 amino acids. The CDR3 spells CSARDGALPGGELFF.

This rearrangement joins TRBV12-3 or TRBV12-4 to TRBJ2-1; the TCRdb call, TRBD1, lacks DNA for checking. CDR3 size: 14 residues. The CDR3 is CASSPLGRRLEQFF.

This chain links TRBV27 with TRBJ1-5. Germline V gene data show CDR1 as MNHEY and CDR2 as SMNVEV (reference sequence). CDR3 size: 15 residues. The CDR3 here is CASSLNYWSNQPQHF.

This chain links TRBV20-1 with TRBJ2-1; checking the TCRdb D call of TRBD2 is not possible without DNA. The CDR3 contains 15 residues. Germline V gives CDR1 DFQATT, CDR2 SNEGSKA (reference sequence). The CDR3 reads CSAPDWTSGGNEQFF.

The chain combines TRBV6-1 with TRBJ2-7; TCRdb gives TRBD1 as the D gene, but with no DNA this cannot be confirmed. CDR3 length: 17 residues. Per germline, CDR1 MNHNS and CDR2 SASEGT. The CDR3 spells CASRPELRGQWVYEQYF.

The CDR3 spells CACHPGTGGRSNQPQHF. V gene TRBV30 combines with J gene TRBJ1-5; TCRdb names TRBD1, which stays unverified in the absence of DNA. The CDR3 sequence is 17 residues long. CDR1 is GTSNPN, CDR2 SVGIG, per germline (reference sequence). The full variable domain, with the rest looked up from reference TRBV30 and TRBJ1-5, is SQTIHQWPATLVQPVGSPLSLECTVEGTSNPNLYWYRQAAGRGLQLLFYSVGIGQISSEVPQNLSASRPQDRQFILSSKKLLLSDSGFYLCACHPGTGGRSNQPQHFGDGTRLSIL.

The rearrangement joins TRBV7-2 to TRBJ2-1. This CDR3 contains 12 residues. CDR1 SGHTA and CDR2 FQGNSA come from the germline V gene. The CDR3 spells CASSTILNEQFF.